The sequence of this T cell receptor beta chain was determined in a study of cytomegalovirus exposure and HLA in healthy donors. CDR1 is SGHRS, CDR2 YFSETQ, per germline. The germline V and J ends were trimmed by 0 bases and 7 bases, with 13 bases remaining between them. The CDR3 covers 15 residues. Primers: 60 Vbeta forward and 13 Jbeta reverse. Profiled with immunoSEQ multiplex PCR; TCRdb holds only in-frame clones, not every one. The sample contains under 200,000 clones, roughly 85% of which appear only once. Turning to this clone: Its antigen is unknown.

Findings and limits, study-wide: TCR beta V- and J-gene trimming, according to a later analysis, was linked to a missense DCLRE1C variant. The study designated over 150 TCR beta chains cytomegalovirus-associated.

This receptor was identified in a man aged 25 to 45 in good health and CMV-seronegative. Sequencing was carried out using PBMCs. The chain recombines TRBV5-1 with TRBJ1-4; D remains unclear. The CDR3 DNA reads TGCGCCAGCAGCTTGGAGTCCGGGGAGGCTGAAAAACTGTTTTTT. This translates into CASSLESGEAEKLFF.